What follows is one T cell receptor beta chain and its context. Libraries were prepared by immunoSEQ multiplex PCR; TCRdb keeps only in-frame clonotypes and omits some of them. Among some 14,000 clones listed, roughly nine tenths were seen once. V lost 5 bases and J lost 0; bases outside the gene matches: 9. The germline gives CDR1 LNHDA, CDR2 SQIVND (reference sequence). The length of the CDR3 is 17 residues. This record belongs to a study of T cell changes during pregnancy in multiple sclerosis. This sample comprised CD8+ T cells from peripheral blood mononuclear cells, obtained after pregnancy. The rearrangement uses TRBV19 and TRBJ1-3, with 8 bases matching TRBD1. The sequence was collected from a female donor in good health, enrolled as a control in a pregnancy study. DNA of the CDR3: TGTGCCAGTAGTGATACAGGGGGTGCCTCCTCTGGAAACACCATATATTTT. This gives the protein CASSDTGGASSGNTIYF. Filled out from reference TRBV19 and TRBJ1-3, the complete variable domain reads DGGITQSPKYLFRKEGQNVTLSCEQNLNHDAMYWYRQDPGQGLRLIYYSQIVNDFQKGDIAEGYSVSREKKESFPLTVTSAQKNPTAFYLCASSDTGGASSGNTIYFGEGSWLTVV.